The sequence of this TCR beta chain was determined in a study of cytomegalovirus exposure and HLA in healthy donors. Overall study context: About 179 million T cells yielded some 120 million unique TCR beta sequences in earlier analysis.

From germline, CDR1 is SGHRS and CDR2 YFSETQ. The ends were cut back, 0 bases at V and 5 bases at J, with 8 bases in the middle. The CDR3 extends over 14 amino acids. With 60 Vbeta and 13 Jbeta primers, the PCR was carried out. Repertoires were generated with immunoSEQ multiplex PCR, while TCRdb's copy carries only in-frame clones and drops some. The sample includes some 180,000 clones, around 80% seen only once; the top ten take about 4%. This receptor was taken from a woman aged 55-70 years in good health and CMV-seropositive. Sequencing input: PBMCs. The chain recombines TRBV5-1 with TRBJ2-2; D perhaps matches TRBD1 (6 bases). CDR3 sequence reads: CASSLGGQTGELFF. Here the CDR3 DNA reads TGCGCCAGCAGCTTGGGAGGACAGACCGGGGAGCTGTTTTTT.